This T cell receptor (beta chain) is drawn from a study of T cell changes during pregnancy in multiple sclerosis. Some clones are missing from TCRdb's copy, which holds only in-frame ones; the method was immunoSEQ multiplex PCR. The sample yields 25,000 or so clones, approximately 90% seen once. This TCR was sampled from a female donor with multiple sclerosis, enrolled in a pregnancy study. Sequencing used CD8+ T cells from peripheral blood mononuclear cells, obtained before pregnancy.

The chain's CDR3 is CASSESGGVPKLRTSGRLYNEQFF. Written as DNA, the CDR3 is TGTGCCAGCAGTGAATCGGGGGGAGTACCTAAACTAAGGACTAGCGGGAGGCTATACAATGAGCAGTTCTTC. The chain has TRBV6-1 and TRBJ2-1; 14 bases align to TRBD2. Germline V gene data show CDR1 as MNHNS and CDR2 as SASEGT. J lost 4 bases, V lost 2 bases, and 25 bases had no gene match. The length of the CDR3 is 24 residues.